This TCR beta chain was captured in a study of response to subunit inactivated influenza vaccine. Overall study results and limits: T cells newly recruited by each seasonal influenza vaccination are few, the authors suggested.

There are many counts of this clonotype. Its antigen remains unidentified. TCRdb passed the RT-PCR reads through MiXCR, listing each CDR3 protein once. The sample shows 300,000 to 350,000 distinct CDR3 sequences, around 20% of them seen only once. There are 9 residues in the CDR3. Per the germline V gene, CDR1 is SGHTA and CDR2 is FQGNSA. The germline V and J ends were trimmed by 4 bases and 7 bases, with 1 base remaining between them. The sequence was obtained from a man between 50 and 75 years old who received an inactivated influenza vaccine. This rearrangement joins TRBV7-2 to TRBJ1-2; no definite D call. Specimen: PBMCs from blood, collected about 20 months after vaccination. The CDR3 loop reads CASSSGYTF. CDR3 nucleotides: TGTGCCAGCAGCTCTGGCTACACCTTC.